The present T cell receptor beta chain was sequenced within a study of memory CD4+ T cells and cytomegalovirus serostatus. Notes on the study in general: Suggested: most of the CMV-linked TCR signature lies in CD4+ memory cells. Repertoires predicted CMV serostatus with median bootstrapped AUC of around 0.96.

The table came from immunoSEQ multiplex PCR; TCRdb's copy has only in-frame clones and leaves some out. The table has more than 35,000 clones, 65% to 80% seen once. The sort gate was single viable CD3+CD4+CD8-CD45RO+ cells for memory CD4+ T cells. This clone turned up a few times. What it binds is unknown. Germline V gives CDR1 KGHSH, CDR2 LQKENI. The CDR3 is 15 amino acids. Trimming at V came to 3 bases and at J to 7 bases, leaving 9 bases not matched to a gene. The chain links TRBV18 to TRBJ1-1; 9 bases are shared with TRBD1. The sequenced material came from memory CD4+ T cells from blood. The receptor was isolated from an adult in good health and CMV-seropositive. Here the CDR3 reads CASSPGIQGAGEAFF. Here the CDR3 DNA reads TGTGCCAGCTCACCGGGGATACAGGGGGCGGGTGAAGCTTTCTTT.